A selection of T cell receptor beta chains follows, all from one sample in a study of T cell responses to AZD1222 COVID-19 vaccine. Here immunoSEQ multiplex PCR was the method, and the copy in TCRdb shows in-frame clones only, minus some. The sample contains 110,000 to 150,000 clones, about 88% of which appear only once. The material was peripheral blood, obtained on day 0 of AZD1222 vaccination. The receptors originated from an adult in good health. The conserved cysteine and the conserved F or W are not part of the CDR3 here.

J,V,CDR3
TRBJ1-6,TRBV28,ASSRTFRSPLH
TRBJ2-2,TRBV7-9,ASSLDGELF
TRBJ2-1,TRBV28,ASSSGSRLAVNEQF
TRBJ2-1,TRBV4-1,ASSQEGRGGEQF
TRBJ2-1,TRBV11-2,ASSTTRTNYNEQF
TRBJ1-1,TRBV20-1,SVWANTEAF
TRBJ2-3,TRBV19,ASSFQGEPTDTQY
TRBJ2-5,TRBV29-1,SVDPFQGEGETQY
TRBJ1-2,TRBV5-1,ASSTDRGQGYT
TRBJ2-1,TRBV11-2,ASSSLTGVNEQF
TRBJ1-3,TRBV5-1,ASGIQGADTIY
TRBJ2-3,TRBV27,ASSKKDRHTDTQY
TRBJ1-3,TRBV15,ATSNNIDRAGNTIY
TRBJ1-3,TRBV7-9,ASSVPPGTSSRNTIY
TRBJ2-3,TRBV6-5,ASMGRGTQY
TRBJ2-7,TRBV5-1,ASSPEPLWDRRKQY
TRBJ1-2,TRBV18,ASSPGGLYGYT
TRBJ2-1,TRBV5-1,ASSSTGHKGYNEQF
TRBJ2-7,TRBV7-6,ASSLIPGQGSHEQY
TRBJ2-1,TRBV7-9,ASSPAGGVYNEQF
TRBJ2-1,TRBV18,ASSPGTRGYNEQF
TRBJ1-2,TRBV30,AWSVIPVGLLYGYT
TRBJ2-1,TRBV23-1,ASRPTRDSYFRGQF
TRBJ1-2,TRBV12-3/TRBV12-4,ASSPRTRSYT
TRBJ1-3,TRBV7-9,ASSRAGYSGNTIY
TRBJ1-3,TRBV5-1,ASSLVGPTGNTIY
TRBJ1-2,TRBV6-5,ASSYWQGDNYGYT
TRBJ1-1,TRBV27,ASSLSGQGLRGAEAF
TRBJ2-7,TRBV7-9,ASSLDSGSGSYEQY
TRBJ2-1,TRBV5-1,ASSFGLAGGLYNEQF
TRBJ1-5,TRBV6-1,ASSGPPCKGGCNQPQH
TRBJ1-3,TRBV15,ATSRLGGAGNTIY
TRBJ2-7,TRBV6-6,ASSYSEGKPYEQY
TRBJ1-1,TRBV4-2,ASSQGETNTEAF
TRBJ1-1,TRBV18,ASSPEIQGKTEAF
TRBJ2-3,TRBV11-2,ASSLKVWRSTDTQY
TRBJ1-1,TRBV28,ASSLSSEAF